Listed below are T cell receptor beta chains from one sample, sequenced in a study of cytomegalovirus exposure and HLA in healthy donors. Using immunoSEQ multiplex PCR, the repertoire was profiled, and TCRdb retains in-frame clones only, with some absent. The table for this sample gives about 150,000 clones. Material for sequencing was PBMCs. The receptors were gathered from a woman between 50 and 59 years old in good health and CMV-seronegative. CDR3s include the opening cysteine and the closing phenylalanine or tryptophan. The D gene is left open where the match is weak.

V: TRBV9; J: TRBJ2-1; D: TRBD2; DNA: TGTGCCAGCAGTTCTAGCGGGAGCGGCCCGCATGAGCAGTTCTTC; CDR3: CASSSSGSGPHEQFF
V: TRBV5-1; J: TRBJ2-2; D: .; DNA: TGCGCCAGCAGCTTGGCCGGTGCCTACACCGGGGAGCTGTTTTTT; CDR3: CASSLAGAYTGELFF
V: TRBV9; J: TRBJ2-1; D: .; DNA: TGTGCCAGCAGCGCCTCCCTATACAATGAGCAGTTCTTC; CDR3: CASSASLYNEQFF
V: TRBV4-2; J: TRBJ2-3; D: TRBD2; DNA: TGTGCCAGCAGCCAATCTCTAGCGGGAGATGGTGGAGATACGCAGTATTTT; CDR3: CASSQSLAGDGGDTQYF
V: TRBV15; J: TRBJ2-1; D: TRBD2; DNA: TGTGCCACCAGCAGAGATAGGTGGGCGGGAGGGGATGAGCAGTTCTTC; CDR3: CATSRDRWAGGDEQFF
V: TRBV19; J: TRBJ1-2; D: .; DNA: TGTGCCAGTAGCTTAAAACATCCTAACTATGGCTACACCTTC; CDR3: CASSLKHPNYGYTF
V: TRBV4-1; J: TRBJ1-5; D: .; DNA: TGCGCCAGCAGCCAAGCCACCTATAGCAATCAGCCCCAGCATTTT; CDR3: CASSQATYSNQPQHF
V: TRBV14; J: TRBJ2-6; D: .; DNA: TGTGCCAGCAGCCAACAGGGGGCCAACGTCCTGACTTTC; CDR3: CASSQQGANVLTF
V: TRBV7-3; J: TRBJ2-3; D: TRBD1; DNA: TGTGCCAGCAGCCGAAGGGGGCCAGATACGCAGTATTTT; CDR3: CASSRRGPDTQYF
V: TRBV7-8; J: TRBJ2-5; D: .; DNA: TGTGCCAGCAGCTTAGGGCCGGAGACCCAGTACTTC; CDR3: CASSLGPETQYF
V: TRBV4-3; J: TRBJ2-7; D: TRBD2; DNA: TGCGCCAGCAGCGGGGGGGTCACTGTATCGAATATATACGAGCAGTACTTC; CDR3: CASSGGVTVSNIYEQYF
V: TRBV28; J: TRBJ2-7; D: TRBD2; DNA: TGTGCCAGCAGTACACTAGCGGTCGACTACGAGCAGTACTTC; CDR3: CASSTLAVDYEQYF
V: TRBV12-5; J: TRBJ1-4; D: .; DNA: TGTGCTAGTGGTCTACGACGGGGGGAATCTACTAATGAAAAACTGTTTTTT; CDR3: CASGLRRGESTNEKLFF
V: TRBV15; J: TRBJ2-5; D: TRBD1; DNA: TGTGCCACCAGTACAGGGGGTGAGACCCAGTACTTC; CDR3: CATSTGGETQYF
V: TRBV7-7; J: TRBJ2-7; D: .; DNA: TGTGCCAGCAGCTTAGGGTCTGGGCTATCCTACGAGCAGTACTTC; CDR3: CASSLGSGLSYEQYF
V: TRBV7-8; J: TRBJ2-2; D: .; DNA: TGTGCCAGCAGCCCCCGGGGGACAGACACCGGGGAGCTGTTTTTT; CDR3: CASSPRGTDTGELFF
V: TRBV7-2; J: TRBJ2-7; D: .; DNA: TGTGCCAGCAGCCTCGGCGGAGCTAGGACCTACGAGCAGTACTTC; CDR3: CASSLGGARTYEQYF
V: TRBV2; J: TRBJ2-3; D: .; DNA: TGTGCCAGCAGTACGCGCGGCACAGATACGCAGTATTTT; CDR3: CASSTRGTDTQYF
V: TRBV6-1; J: TRBJ2-2; D: TRBD2; DNA: TGTGCCAGCAGTGCGACTAGCGGGGAGTACACCGGGGAGCTGTTTTTT; CDR3: CASSATSGEYTGELFF
V: TRBV6-1; J: TRBJ2-5; D: .; DNA: TGTGCCAGCAGTGATACGGCTAGAGGTGAGACCCAGTACTTC; CDR3: CASSDTARGETQYF
V: TRBV30; J: TRBJ1-4; D: TRBD1; DNA: TGTGCCTGGAGTGCGACAGGGCTTAATGAAAAACTGTTTTTT; CDR3: CAWSATGLNEKLFF
V: TRBV6-8; J: TRBJ1-6; D: .; DNA: TGTGCCAGCAGTACTCGACAGCTTTCACCCCTCCACTTT; CDR3: CASSTRQLSPLHF
V: TRBV4-2; J: TRBJ2-3; D: TRBD1; DNA: TGTGCCAGCAGCCCCGGGACAGGGATGTATTTT; CDR3: CASSPGTGMYF
V: TRBV6-1; J: TRBJ1-5; D: .; DNA: TGTGCCAGCTGGCTACAGGGTTCTCAGCCCCAGCATTTT; CDR3: CASWLQGSQPQHF
V: TRBV19; J: TRBJ1-1; D: TRBD1; DNA: TGTGCCAGTACCTATTTCGAGGGGGCGAGGACTGAAGCTTTCTTT; CDR3: CASTYFEGARTEAFF
V: TRBV18; J: TRBJ1-4; D: .; DNA: TGTGCCAGCTCACCACGGGCCGAAAAACTGTTTTTT; CDR3: CASSPRAEKLFF
V: TRBV11-3; J: TRBJ2-1; D: .; DNA: TGTGCCAGCAGCCGTTCCTTTACGAGGGGGAATGAGCAGTTCTTC; CDR3: CASSRSFTRGNEQFF
V: TRBV19; J: TRBJ1-1; D: .; DNA: TGTGCCAGTAGTATGGACAGCTCCACTGAAGCTTTCTTT; CDR3: CASSMDSSTEAFF
V: TRBV5-6; J: TRBJ1-2; D: .; DNA: TGTGCCAGCAGCTTGGGGTACGGGGTAGGAGGTAACTATGGCTACACCTTC; CDR3: CASSLGYGVGGNYGYTF
V: TRBV5-8; J: TRBJ2-3; D: .; DNA: TGTGCCAGCAGCTCACCTCGATTGCTAGCCGGAGATACGCAGTATTTT; CDR3: CASSSPRLLAGDTQYF
V: TRBV5-1; J: TRBJ2-2; D: .; DNA: TGCGCCAGCAGCGTTCTAGCGAGTCGGACCGGGGAGCTGTTTTTT; CDR3: CASSVLASRTGELFF
V: TRBV5-1; J: TRBJ2-5; D: TRBD2; DNA: TGCGCCAGCAGCGGATCAGGGCGGGGGGGGAACAGAGAGACCCAGTACTTC; CDR3: CASSGSGRGGNRETQYF
V: TRBV5-4; J: TRBJ2-2; D: .; DNA: TGTGCCAGCAGCTTGCTGGGGGCGCCGTTTAAGATCACCGGGGAGCTGTTTTTT; CDR3: CASSLLGAPFKITGELFF
V: TRBV11-3; J: TRBJ2-2; D: .; DNA: TGTGCCAGCAGCTTAGGGGGAGGAACTCACACCGGGGAGCTGTTTTTT; CDR3: CASSLGGGTHTGELFF
V: TRBV18; J: TRBJ2-7; D: .; DNA: TGTGCCAGCTCACTAACAGGGTACTCCTACGAGCAGTACTTC; CDR3: CASSLTGYSYEQYF
V: TRBV28; J: TRBJ2-3; D: TRBD1; DNA: TGTGCCAGCAGTCAACATGGGACAGGGGTTAACACAGATACGCAGTATTTT; CDR3: CASSQHGTGVNTDTQYF
V: TRBV7-6; J: TRBJ2-7; D: .; DNA: TGTGCCAGCAGCTTAGGCACAGCTTATTCCTACGAGCAGTACTTC; CDR3: CASSLGTAYSYEQYF
V: TRBV5-6; J: TRBJ2-5; D: .; DNA: TGTGCCAGCACCAGCCAAGAGACCCAGTACTTC; CDR3: CASTSQETQYF
V: TRBV19; J: TRBJ2-7; D: TRBD2; DNA: TGTGCCAGTAGTCCAGCGGGAGCTTACGAGCAGTACTTC; CDR3: CASSPAGAYEQYF
V: TRBV28; J: TRBJ2-2; D: .; DNA: TGTGCCAGCAGTAACAGGGCCGGGGAGCTGTTTTTT; CDR3: CASSNRAGELFF
V: TRBV6-6; J: TRBJ1-1; D: .; DNA: TGTGCCAGCAGTTACGATAGGGGTACTGAAGCTTTCTTT; CDR3: CASSYDRGTEAFF
V: TRBV9; J: TRBJ1-2; D: .; DNA: TGTGCCAGCAGCCTACAGGAGAGCTATGGCTACACCTTC; CDR3: CASSLQESYGYTF
V: TRBV9; J: TRBJ2-2; D: .; DNA: TGTGCCAGCAGCGTAGCGGGAGCTCGAACCGGGGAGCTGTTTTTT; CDR3: CASSVAGARTGELFF
V: TRBV27; J: TRBJ1-1; D: TRBD1; DNA: TGTGCCAGCAGTTTCTGGGACAGGAGCCACACTGAAGCTTTCTTT; CDR3: CASSFWDRSHTEAFF
V: TRBV6-1; J: TRBJ1-5; D: TRBD1; DNA: TGTGCCAGCAGTGAAGTAGGAGGGGACAGCCAGCCCCAGCATTTT; CDR3: CASSEVGGDSQPQHF
V: TRBV6-6; J: TRBJ2-3; D: TRBD1; DNA: TGTGCCAGCAACGACAGGGGTTACACAGATACGCAGTATTTT; CDR3: CASNDRGYTDTQYF
V: TRBV19; J: TRBJ1-1; D: .; DNA: TGTGCCAGTAGTACTAACAGGGTCACTGAAGCTTTCTTT; CDR3: CASSTNRVTEAFF
V: TRBV30; J: TRBJ1-1; D: .; DNA: TGTGCCTGGAGTGTTTATTTATTTAGCGATGAAGCTTTCTTT; CDR3: CAWSVYLFSDEAFF
V: TRBV7-3; J: TRBJ2-2; D: TRBD1; DNA: TGTGCCAGCAGCTTGGACAGGAGGAGCACCGGGGAGCTGTTTTTT; CDR3: CASSLDRRSTGELFF
V: TRBV9; J: TRBJ1-2; D: .; DNA: TGTGCCAGCAGCGGCCGGGGGATACCCTATGGCTACACCTTC; CDR3: CASSGRGIPYGYTF
V: TRBV28; J: TRBJ2-1; D: TRBD2; DNA: TGTGCCAGCGAAAAACCCGGGACTAGCGGAAAGCTATTCAACAATGAGCAGTTCTTC; CDR3: CASEKPGTSGKLFNNEQFF
V: TRBV6-5; J: TRBJ2-7; D: .; DNA: TGTGCCAGCAGGGACGGACAGTCCCCGCTTAGGCAGTACTTC; CDR3: CASRDGQSPLRQYF